This TCR beta chain was obtained from a study of cytomegalovirus exposure and HLA in healthy donors. General study points: When analyzed later, the rates of TCR association showed variation by HLA locus, with DRB1 the most and HLA-C the fewest.

With 60 Vbeta and 13 Jbeta primers, the PCR was carried out. Method: immunoSEQ multiplex PCR; TCRdb's copy keeps in-frame clones and lacks some. The sample comprises under 200,000 clones, around four fifths of which are singletons, and about 1.5% rests with the top ten. Note on this clone: Its matching antigen is unknown.

Sequenced input: PBMCs. This TCR came from a woman in her twenties or thirties in good health and CMV-seronegative.

The CDR3 DNA sequence: TGCGCCAGCAGCTTGTCTAGCGGGGGGGCCGGGGGAAAGACCCAGTACTTC. It translates to CASSLSSGGAGGKTQYF. The chain couples TRBV5-1 to TRBJ2-5; 12 bases map to TRBD2. The junction had 10 bases not matched to a gene; V was cut back by 1 base and J by 6 bases. CDR1 and CDR2 from the germline V gene are SGHRS and YFSETQ. The CDR3 loop spans 17 amino acids.